The 8 T cell receptor beta chains below all came from one sample that was sequenced in a study of blood T cell repertoires in COVID-19. Data came from immunoSEQ multiplex PCR; TCRdb stores just in-frame clones and leaves some out. The sample carries fewer than 350,000 clones, 86% recorded once. Material for sequencing was peripheral blood. Every receptor here comes from a woman in her seventies with COVID-19, enrolled during active disease.

V usage is TRBV4-1 and J usage is TRBJ2-3, with 10 bases fitting TRBD2. CDR1 MGHRA and CDR2 YSYEKL come from the germline V gene. The CDR3 length is 19 residues. Trimming cost V 4 bases and J 11 bases; bases outside gene matches: 24. CDR3 protein: CASSLLIPGTSVSQFGQYF. The CDR3 DNA reads TGCGCCAGCAGCCTCCTCATTCCCGGGACTAGCGTCTCACAGTTTGGGCAGTATTTT.

The V and J genes are TRBV3-1 (or the pseudogene TRBV3-2) and TRBJ1-4; D unclear. V lost 0 bases and J 13 bases, leaving 6 bases between the germline ends. The germline gives CDR1 LGHDT, CDR2 YNNKEL (reference sequence). CDR3 length equals 11 residues. CDR3 loop: CASSQDYLLFF. The CDR3 bases are TGTGCCAGCAGCCAAGATTATTTACTGTTTTTT.

The rearrangement uses TRBV5-5 and TRBJ1-3; the D gene is possibly TRBD1 (5 bases). Germline CDR1 reads SGHKS; CDR2 reads YYEKEE (reference sequence). V was trimmed by 3 bases and J by 4 bases, leaving 11 bases between them. This CDR3 spans 14 amino acids. The DNA for the CDR3 is TGTGCCAGCAGCTCCGACCACAGGGGAAACACCATATATTTT. It is translated as CASSSDHRGNTIYF.

Only one count was recorded for this clone. The rearrangement uses TRBV14 and TRBJ1-6, with a possible D match to TRBD1 (6 bases). V was trimmed by 4 bases and J by 7 bases, leaving 8 bases between them. This CDR3 region has 13 residues. The germline V gene has CDR1 SGHDN and CDR2 FVKESK. DNA for the CDR3: TGTGCCAGCAGCCTCCAGGGGAATTCACCCCTCCACTTT. Translated: CASSLQGNSPLHF. The full variable domain, completed using reference TRBV14 and TRBJ1-6, is EAGVTQFPSHSVIEKGQTVTLRCDPISGHDNLYWYRRVMGKEIKFLLHFVKESKQDESGMPNNRFLAERTGGTYSTLKVQPAELEDSGVYFCASSLQGNSPLHFGNGTRLTVT.

In this sample, this clone turned up once. The chain couples TRBV11-2 to TRBJ2-1; the D is unclear. This CDR3 spans 10 amino acids. V lost 5 bases and J lost 7, with 3 bases in between. Germline V gene lookup returns CDR1 SGHAT and CDR2 FQNNGV. CDR3 nucleotide sequence: TGTGCCAGCAGCGAGAATGAGCAGTTCTTC. Translation gives CASSENEQFF.

A word on this clone: The junction departs from germline at one end; a sequencing error may be responsible. The gene calls are TRBV27 and TRBJ1-5; 7 bases map to TRBD1. The V gene's germline CDR1 is MNHEY and CDR2 SMNVEV (reference sequence). This CDR3 is built from 14 residues. CDR3 nucleotides: TGTGCCAGCAGTATATCGGGACAGAATCAGCCCCAGCATTTT. Translating it yields CASSISGQNQPQHF.

J is TRBJ2-2 and V is TRBV7-2; D is possibly TRBD2 (5 bases). Germline assignment: CDR1 SGHTA and CDR2 FQGNSA. CDR3 length equals 14 residues. V was trimmed by 9 bases and J by 6 bases, leaving 17 bases between them. CDR3 DNA: TGTGCCAGTGGCGCGGTGCTCGGGGCCGGGGAGCTGTTTTTT. Protein: CASGAVLGAGELFF.

The chain couples TRBV27 to TRBJ1-4; D is possibly TRBD1 (5 bases). Germline-derived CDR1 and CDR2 are MNHEY and SMNVEV (reference sequence). V was cut by 7 bases and J by 10 bases, with 25 bases left in between. This CDR3 has 16 residues. Here the CDR3 reads CASNPPREAGTGKLFF. In DNA form, the CDR3 reads TGTGCCAGCAATCCCCCAAGGGAAGCGGGGACGGGAAAACTGTTTTTT.